Each of the 13 T cell receptor beta chains below was sequenced from the same sample in a study of T cell responses to AZD1222 COVID-19 vaccine. The table came from immunoSEQ multiplex PCR; TCRdb's copy has only in-frame clones and leaves some out. The sample contains about 94,000 clones, around nine tenths of which appear only once. Specimen: peripheral blood, collected on day 0 of AZD1222 vaccination. The receptors were gathered from an adult in good health.

The V call is TRBV7-8, the J call TRBJ1-2, with TRBD1 matching 9 bases. V lost 1 base to trimming and J lost 7 bases; unmatched junction nucleotides: 4. This CDR3 comprises 14 residues. Per the germline V gene, CDR1 is SGHVS and CDR2 is FQNEAQ. CDR3 sequence: CASSLEGQGLGYTF. DNA for the CDR3: TGTGCCAGCAGCTTAGAGGGACAGGGACTTGGCTACACCTTC.

The chain employs TRBV29-1 and TRBJ2-7; D gene uncertain. V shed 6 bases and J shed 1 base, with 10 bases lying between them. The CDR3 loop spans 12 amino acids. Per germline, CDR1 SQVTM and CDR2 ANQGSEA. Written as DNA, the CDR3 is TGCAGCGTGAGGACGGCGTCCTACGAGCAGTACTTC. As protein: CSVRTASYEQYF.

The chain recombines TRBV5-1 with TRBJ1-1; 8 nucleotides align to TRBD1. This CDR3 contains 16 residues. The junction had 6 bases not matched to a gene; V was cut back by 2 bases and J by 0 bases. The germline V gene encodes CDR1 SGHRS and CDR2 YFSETQ. CDR3 in amino acids: CASSFSRGLLNTEAFF. CDR3 DNA: TGCGCCAGCAGCTTCAGCAGGGGGCTGCTGAACACTGAAGCTTTCTTT.

CDR3 DNA: TGCAGCGTTTCTAGACAAGAGACCCAGTACTTC. This codes for CSVSRQETQYF. The chain joins TRBV29-1 to TRBJ2-5; the D is unclear. This CDR3 region has 11 residues. With 5 bases removed from V and 2 bases from J, the gap between germline ends came to 6 bases. Germline assignment: CDR1 SQVTM and CDR2 ANQGSEA.

This CDR3 is CASSSQGLYSPLHF. As DNA, the CDR3 is TGTGCCAGCAGTTCACAGGGACTCTATTCACCCCTCCACTTT. V gene TRBV28 combines with J gene TRBJ1-6, with a tentative D call TRBD1 (6 bases). With 4 bases removed from V and 8 bases from J, the gap between germline ends came to 12 bases. This CDR3 has 14 amino acids. Germline loops: CDR1 MDHEN, CDR2 SYDVKM. The variable domain in full, completed from reference TRBV28 and TRBJ1-6, reads DVKVTQSSRYLVKRTGEKVFLECVQDMDHENMFWYRQDPGLGLRLIYFSYDVKMKEKGDIPEGYSVSREKKERFSLILESASTNQTSMYLCASSSQGLYSPLHFGNGTRLTVT.

This chain joins TRBV7-9 and TRBJ2-5, with unresolved D. This CDR3 contains 14 residues. In germline, CDR1 is SEHNR, CDR2 FQNEAQ (reference sequence). The V end lost 2 bases, the J end lost 0 bases, and 7 bases lay between the germline ends. The CDR3 nucleotides are TGTGCCAGCAGCTTAACGGTGTACCAAGAGACCCAGTACTTC. Translated, it gives CASSLTVYQETQYF.

This rearrangement joins TRBV5-4 to TRBJ1-6; D not resolved. Trimming left V 0 bases short and J 6 bases short, with 10 bases between. The germline gives CDR1 SGHNT, CDR2 YYREEE (reference sequence). The CDR3 length is 15 residues. The CDR3 reads CASSLEAGINSPLHF. The CDR3, as DNA: TGTGCCAGCAGCTTGGAGGCGGGGATTAATTCACCCCTCCACTTT.

V gene TRBV7-3 combines with J gene TRBJ1-1; the D is unclear. The germline V and J ends were trimmed by 10 bases and 0 bases, with 12 bases remaining between them. Germline CDR1 and CDR2: SGHTA and FQGTGA. The CDR3 consists of 13 residues. CDR3 residues: CATKGYMNTEAFF. DNA of the CDR3: TGTGCCACCAAGGGTTACATGAACACTGAAGCTTTCTTT.

The chain joins TRBV6-4 to TRBJ2-2, with D perhaps matching TRBD1 or TRBD2 (7 bases each). Germline CDR1 reads MRHNA; CDR2 reads SNTAGT. Trimming took off 5 bases at V and 4 bases at J, with 17 bases between the two ends. The CDR3 extends over 16 amino acids. The DNA of the CDR3 is TGTGCCAGCAGTCGTCTCCCAGGGGGGGGCACCGGGGAGCTGTTTTTT. It translates to CASSRLPGGGTGELFF.

This clone was observed once. V gene TRBV7-9 combines with J gene TRBJ2-5; unclear D gene. Germline-derived CDR1 and CDR2 are SEHNR and FQNEAQ (reference sequence). This CDR3 is 14 amino acids long. Trimming took 5 bases from V and 4 from J, leaving 14 bases between them. Written as DNA, the CDR3 is TGTGCCAGCAGCCTTTGGGGTGGGCGAGAGACCCAGTACTTC. Translating it yields CASSLWGGRETQYF. Filled out from reference TRBV7-9 and TRBJ2-5, the complete variable domain reads DTGVSQNPRHKITKRGQNVTFRCDPISEHNRLYWYRQTLGQGPEFLTYFQNEAQLEKSRLLSDRFSAERPKGSFSTLEIQRTEQGDSAMYLCASSLWGGRETQYFGPGTRLLVL.

The chain employs TRBV19 and TRBJ1-6; 7 bases match TRBD1. The CDR3 extends over 16 amino acids. Germline V gene sequence: CDR1 LNHDA, CDR2 SQIVND (reference sequence). V lost 6 bases and J lost 8; bases outside the gene matches: 13. This chain's CDR3 is CASSKGQPETYSPLHF. CDR3 DNA sequence: TGTGCCAGTAGCAAGGGACAGCCAGAAACGTATTCACCCCTCCACTTT.

The rearrangement uses TRBV7-2 and TRBJ1-1; tentatively, D is TRBD1 (5 bases). This CDR3 spans 13 amino acids. V lost 5 bases, J lost 4 bases, and 11 bases lay in between. Looked up from germline, CDR1 is SGHTA and CDR2 is FQGNSA. The CDR3 loop reads CASSTTEGTEAFF. In DNA, the CDR3 is TGTGCCAGCAGCACGACAGAGGGCACTGAAGCTTTCTTT. Full variable domain (remainder filled in from reference TRBV7-2 and TRBJ1-1): GAGVSQSPSNKVTEKGKDVELRCDPISGHTALYWYRQSLGQGLEFLIYFQGNSAPDKSGLPSDRFSAERTGGSVSTLTIQRTQQEDSAVYLCASSTTEGTEAFFGQGTRLTVV.

The chain uses TRBV6-5 and TRBJ1-6, with 8 bases identical to TRBD1. From germline, CDR1 is MNHEY and CDR2 SVGAGI. Trimming took 6 bases from V and 10 from J; bases not matched to a gene: 11. CDR3 length equals 15 residues. This chain's CDR3 is CASRPGGPIGSPLHF. In nucleotides, the CDR3 is TGTGCCAGCAGGCCAGGGGGCCCGATAGGATCACCCCTCCACTTT.